This T cell receptor (beta chain) is from a study of shared clonotypes between healthy human individuals. Whole-study findings and limits: Against clonotypes common to all four donors, non-shared ones had lower generation probabilities.

Remarks on this clone: No antigen is known for it.

It was into CD45RA+ naive and CD45RA-negative memory subsets that the CD4+ cells were split. Germline CDR1 LNHDA, CDR2 SQIVND (reference sequence). The CDR3 sequence is 15 residues long. J was trimmed by 11 bases and V by 0 bases; bases with no gene match: 6. Libraries were prepared by immunoSEQ multiplex PCR; TCRdb keeps only in-frame clonotypes and omits some of them. Seen here are over 850,000 clones, 70% to 80% observed once, and the top ten hold roughly 0.62%. This sequence joins TRBV19 and TRBJ2-2; TRBD2 matches at 10 bases. Sequenced: memory CD4+ T cells from PBMCs. Subset in this sample: CD45RA-negative fraction. This TCR was recovered from a man aged 18-30 years in good health. Some clones in this sample may be carry-over from other donors' samples. CDR3 DNA: TGTGCCAGTAGTATAGAGGGACTAGCGTACAGTGAGCTGTTTTTT. Translating it yields CASSIEGLAYSELFF. Variable domain in full (rest from reference TRBV19 and TRBJ2-2): DGGITQSPKYLFRKEGQNVTLSCEQNLNHDAMYWYRQDPGQGLRLIYYSQIVNDFQKGDIAEGYSVSREKKESFPLTVTSAQKNPTAFYLCASSIEGLAYSELFFGEGSRLTVL.